What follows is one T cell receptor (beta chain) and its context. This clonotype was seen at least ten times. Its antigen remains undetermined. Within one base of it there is no much larger clone, and no base qualities were kept. The run used an Illumina HiSeq 1500. Using fastp trimming at Q25 and MiXCR clonotype assembly, TCRdb reanalyzed the public sequencing data and kept in-frame beta chains. Here each entry gathers all rows of one CDR3 protein and keeps the most common genes and DNA. The sample data list fewer than 300,000 distinct CDR3 sequences, and about 26% of these were observed just once. The top ten hold approximately 15% of the sample. These data belong to a study of T cell repertoires in cytomegalovirus infection (dated by TCRdb to the late 2010s). About the study as a whole: Because public TCR beta signatures pointed to carriage of CMV infection together with the matching HLA type, the HLA type of each donor mattered for the analysis.

The germline V gene supplies CDR1 MNHEY and CDR2 SVGAGI. V is pared back by 7 bases and J by 7 bases, with 10 bases lying between the germline termini. The CDR3 sequence holds 11 residues, the cysteine and phenylalanine included. Here the CDR3 DNA is all that survives: 33 bases in frame from base 1. Points the paper makes about the study in general: Carriers of CMV infection plus the relevant HLA type were discriminated by the cumulative frequency of public TCR beta family members in the study cohort and in an independent 352-donor cohort. In the ex vivo response, HLA-C-restricted CMV-specific TCR beta clonotypes were dominant, and in two of eight donors the single most frequent clonotype came from this HLA-C-restricted group.

The clonotype originates from a human donor in good health (CMV status not recorded). Some clones in this sample may be carry-over from other donors' samples. Recombination connected TRBV6-5 to TRBJ1-2; a weak D assignment points to TRBD1 (6 bases agree). Sequencing was performed on PBMCs. Here is the DNA: TGTGCCAGCAACTCAGGGGCTGGCTACACCTTC. Its amino acids are CASNSGAGYTF.